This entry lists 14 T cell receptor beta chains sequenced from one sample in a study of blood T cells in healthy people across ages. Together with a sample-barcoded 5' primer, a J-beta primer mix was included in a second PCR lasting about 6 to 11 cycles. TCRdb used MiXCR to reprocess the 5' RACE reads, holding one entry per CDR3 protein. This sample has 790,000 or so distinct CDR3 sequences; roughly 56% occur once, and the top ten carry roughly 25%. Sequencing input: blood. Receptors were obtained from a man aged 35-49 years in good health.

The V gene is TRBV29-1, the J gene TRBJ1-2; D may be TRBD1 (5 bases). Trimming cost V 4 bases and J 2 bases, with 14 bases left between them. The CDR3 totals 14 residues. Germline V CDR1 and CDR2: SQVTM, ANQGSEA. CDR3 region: CSVGGAGANYGYTF. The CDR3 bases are TGCAGCGTTGGGGGCGCAGGAGCGAACTATGGCTACACCTTC.

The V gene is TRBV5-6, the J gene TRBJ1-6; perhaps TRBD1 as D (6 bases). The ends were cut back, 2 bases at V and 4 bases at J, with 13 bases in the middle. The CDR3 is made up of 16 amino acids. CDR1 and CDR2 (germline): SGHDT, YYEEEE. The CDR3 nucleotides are TGTGCCAGCAGCTTTGCGGACAGTCCTTATAATTCACCCCTCCACTTT. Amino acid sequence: CASSFADSPYNSPLHF.

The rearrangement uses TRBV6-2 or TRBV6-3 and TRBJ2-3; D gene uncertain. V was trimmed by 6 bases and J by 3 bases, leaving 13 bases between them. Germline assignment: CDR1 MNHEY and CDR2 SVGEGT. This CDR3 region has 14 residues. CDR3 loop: CASSPARLTDTQYF. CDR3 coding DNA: TGTGCCAGCAGCCCCGCCCGACTGACAGATACGCAGTATTTT.

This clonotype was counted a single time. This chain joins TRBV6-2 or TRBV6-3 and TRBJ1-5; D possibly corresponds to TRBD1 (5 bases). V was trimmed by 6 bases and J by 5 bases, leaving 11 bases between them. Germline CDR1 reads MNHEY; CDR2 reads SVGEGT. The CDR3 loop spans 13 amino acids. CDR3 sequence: CASRRGRDQPQHF. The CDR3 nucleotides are TGTGCCAGCAGAAGGGGCCGGGATCAGCCCCAGCATTTT.

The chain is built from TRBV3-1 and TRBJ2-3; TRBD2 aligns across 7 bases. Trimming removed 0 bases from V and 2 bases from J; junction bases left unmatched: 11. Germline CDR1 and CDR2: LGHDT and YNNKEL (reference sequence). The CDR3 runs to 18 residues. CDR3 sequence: CASSQENTAGEATDTQYF. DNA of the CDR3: TGTGCCAGCAGCCAAGAAAATACTGCGGGAGAGGCCACAGATACGCAGTATTTT.

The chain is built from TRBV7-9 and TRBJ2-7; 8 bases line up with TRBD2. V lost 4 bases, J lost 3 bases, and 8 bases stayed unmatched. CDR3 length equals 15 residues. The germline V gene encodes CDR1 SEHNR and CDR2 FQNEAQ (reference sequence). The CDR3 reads CASSSTGGASYEQYF. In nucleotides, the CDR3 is TGTGCCAGCAGCTCCACGGGGGGGGCTAGCTACGAGCAGTACTTC.

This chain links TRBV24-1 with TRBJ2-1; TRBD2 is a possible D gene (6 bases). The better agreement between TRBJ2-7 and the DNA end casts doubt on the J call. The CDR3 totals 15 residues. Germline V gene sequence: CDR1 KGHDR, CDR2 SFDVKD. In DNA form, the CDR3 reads TGTGCCACCGAGGATGCGGGGCCTAACTACAATGAGCAGTACTTC. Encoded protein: CATEDAGPNYNEQYF.

Here the CDR3 DNA reads TGTGCCAGCAGTCCTCGGGACTTACCATACGAGCAGTACTTC. Translation: CASSPRDLPYEQYF. This rearrangement joins TRBV12-3 or TRBV12-4 to TRBJ2-5, with D possibly matching TRBD2 (6 bases). The J call may be mistaken, given a closer DNA end match to TRBJ2-7. The CDR3 contains 14 residues.

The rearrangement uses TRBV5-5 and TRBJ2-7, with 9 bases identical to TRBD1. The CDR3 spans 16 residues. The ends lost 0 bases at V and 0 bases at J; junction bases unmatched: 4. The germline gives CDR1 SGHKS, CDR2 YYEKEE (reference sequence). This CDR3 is CASSLAATGGSYEQYF. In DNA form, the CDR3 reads TGTGCCAGCAGCTTGGCCGCGACAGGGGGCTCCTACGAGCAGTACTTC.

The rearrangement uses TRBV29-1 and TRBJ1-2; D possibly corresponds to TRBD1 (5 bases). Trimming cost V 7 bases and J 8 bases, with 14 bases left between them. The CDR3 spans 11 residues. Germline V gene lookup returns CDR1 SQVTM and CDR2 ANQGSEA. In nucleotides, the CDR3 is TGCAGCGCTGAGTACCCAGGGGGCTACACCTTC. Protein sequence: CSAEYPGGYTF.

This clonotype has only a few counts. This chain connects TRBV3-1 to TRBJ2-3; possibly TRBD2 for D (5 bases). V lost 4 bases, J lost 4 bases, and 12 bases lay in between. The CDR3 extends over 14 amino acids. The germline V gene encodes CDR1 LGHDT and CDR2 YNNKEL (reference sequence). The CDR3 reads CASSLETRADTQYF. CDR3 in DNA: TGTGCCAGCAGCCTGGAAACTAGAGCAGATACGCAGTATTTT.

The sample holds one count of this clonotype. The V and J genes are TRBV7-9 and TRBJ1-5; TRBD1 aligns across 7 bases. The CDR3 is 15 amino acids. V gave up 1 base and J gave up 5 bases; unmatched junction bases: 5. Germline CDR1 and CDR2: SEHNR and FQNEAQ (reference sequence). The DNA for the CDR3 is TGTGCCAGCAGCTTAGGTGGAACAGGGGATCAGCCCCAGCATTTT. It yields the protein CASSLGGTGDQPQHF.

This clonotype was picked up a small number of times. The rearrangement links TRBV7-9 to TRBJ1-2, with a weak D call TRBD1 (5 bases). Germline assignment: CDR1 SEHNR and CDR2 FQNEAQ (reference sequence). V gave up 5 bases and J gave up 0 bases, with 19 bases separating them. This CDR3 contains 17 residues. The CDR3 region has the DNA TGTGCCAGCAGCCCAGACGGACACCGAATACCTAACTATGGCTACACCTTC. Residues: CASSPDGHRIPNYGYTF.

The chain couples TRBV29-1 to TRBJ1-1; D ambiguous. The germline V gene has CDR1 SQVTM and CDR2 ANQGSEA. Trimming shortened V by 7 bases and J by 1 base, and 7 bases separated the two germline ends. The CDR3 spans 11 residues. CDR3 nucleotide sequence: TGCAGCGGTAACCAGAACACTGAAGCTTTCTTT. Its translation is CSGNQNTEAFF.